This T cell receptor beta chain was profiled in a study of blood T cell repertoires in COVID-19. Overall study context: Specimens from acute and convalescent COVID-19 originated in the United States, Italy and Spain.

Authors' data handling: It was from reference gene primer amplification that nucleated cell counts were estimated. Assay used: immunoSEQ multiplex PCR; TCRdb lists only in-frame clones, some missing. V, J and clone size reflect that table, while D and trimming were determined from the DNA. The sample shows approximately 220,000 clones, approximately 80% of them seen only once. V gave up 6 bases and J gave up 3 bases; unmatched junction bases: 5. From germline, CDR1 is WSHSY and CDR2 SAAADI. The CDR3 covers 14 residues. This sequence joins TRBV10-2 and TRBJ2-1; 7 positions match TRBD2. Material: peripheral blood. The receptor was derived from a woman aged 55-70 years who had recovered from COVID-19. This CDR3 is CASRGGGFYNEQFF. CDR3 coding DNA: TGCGCCAGCAGGGGCGGGGGTTTCTACAATGAGCAGTTCTTC.